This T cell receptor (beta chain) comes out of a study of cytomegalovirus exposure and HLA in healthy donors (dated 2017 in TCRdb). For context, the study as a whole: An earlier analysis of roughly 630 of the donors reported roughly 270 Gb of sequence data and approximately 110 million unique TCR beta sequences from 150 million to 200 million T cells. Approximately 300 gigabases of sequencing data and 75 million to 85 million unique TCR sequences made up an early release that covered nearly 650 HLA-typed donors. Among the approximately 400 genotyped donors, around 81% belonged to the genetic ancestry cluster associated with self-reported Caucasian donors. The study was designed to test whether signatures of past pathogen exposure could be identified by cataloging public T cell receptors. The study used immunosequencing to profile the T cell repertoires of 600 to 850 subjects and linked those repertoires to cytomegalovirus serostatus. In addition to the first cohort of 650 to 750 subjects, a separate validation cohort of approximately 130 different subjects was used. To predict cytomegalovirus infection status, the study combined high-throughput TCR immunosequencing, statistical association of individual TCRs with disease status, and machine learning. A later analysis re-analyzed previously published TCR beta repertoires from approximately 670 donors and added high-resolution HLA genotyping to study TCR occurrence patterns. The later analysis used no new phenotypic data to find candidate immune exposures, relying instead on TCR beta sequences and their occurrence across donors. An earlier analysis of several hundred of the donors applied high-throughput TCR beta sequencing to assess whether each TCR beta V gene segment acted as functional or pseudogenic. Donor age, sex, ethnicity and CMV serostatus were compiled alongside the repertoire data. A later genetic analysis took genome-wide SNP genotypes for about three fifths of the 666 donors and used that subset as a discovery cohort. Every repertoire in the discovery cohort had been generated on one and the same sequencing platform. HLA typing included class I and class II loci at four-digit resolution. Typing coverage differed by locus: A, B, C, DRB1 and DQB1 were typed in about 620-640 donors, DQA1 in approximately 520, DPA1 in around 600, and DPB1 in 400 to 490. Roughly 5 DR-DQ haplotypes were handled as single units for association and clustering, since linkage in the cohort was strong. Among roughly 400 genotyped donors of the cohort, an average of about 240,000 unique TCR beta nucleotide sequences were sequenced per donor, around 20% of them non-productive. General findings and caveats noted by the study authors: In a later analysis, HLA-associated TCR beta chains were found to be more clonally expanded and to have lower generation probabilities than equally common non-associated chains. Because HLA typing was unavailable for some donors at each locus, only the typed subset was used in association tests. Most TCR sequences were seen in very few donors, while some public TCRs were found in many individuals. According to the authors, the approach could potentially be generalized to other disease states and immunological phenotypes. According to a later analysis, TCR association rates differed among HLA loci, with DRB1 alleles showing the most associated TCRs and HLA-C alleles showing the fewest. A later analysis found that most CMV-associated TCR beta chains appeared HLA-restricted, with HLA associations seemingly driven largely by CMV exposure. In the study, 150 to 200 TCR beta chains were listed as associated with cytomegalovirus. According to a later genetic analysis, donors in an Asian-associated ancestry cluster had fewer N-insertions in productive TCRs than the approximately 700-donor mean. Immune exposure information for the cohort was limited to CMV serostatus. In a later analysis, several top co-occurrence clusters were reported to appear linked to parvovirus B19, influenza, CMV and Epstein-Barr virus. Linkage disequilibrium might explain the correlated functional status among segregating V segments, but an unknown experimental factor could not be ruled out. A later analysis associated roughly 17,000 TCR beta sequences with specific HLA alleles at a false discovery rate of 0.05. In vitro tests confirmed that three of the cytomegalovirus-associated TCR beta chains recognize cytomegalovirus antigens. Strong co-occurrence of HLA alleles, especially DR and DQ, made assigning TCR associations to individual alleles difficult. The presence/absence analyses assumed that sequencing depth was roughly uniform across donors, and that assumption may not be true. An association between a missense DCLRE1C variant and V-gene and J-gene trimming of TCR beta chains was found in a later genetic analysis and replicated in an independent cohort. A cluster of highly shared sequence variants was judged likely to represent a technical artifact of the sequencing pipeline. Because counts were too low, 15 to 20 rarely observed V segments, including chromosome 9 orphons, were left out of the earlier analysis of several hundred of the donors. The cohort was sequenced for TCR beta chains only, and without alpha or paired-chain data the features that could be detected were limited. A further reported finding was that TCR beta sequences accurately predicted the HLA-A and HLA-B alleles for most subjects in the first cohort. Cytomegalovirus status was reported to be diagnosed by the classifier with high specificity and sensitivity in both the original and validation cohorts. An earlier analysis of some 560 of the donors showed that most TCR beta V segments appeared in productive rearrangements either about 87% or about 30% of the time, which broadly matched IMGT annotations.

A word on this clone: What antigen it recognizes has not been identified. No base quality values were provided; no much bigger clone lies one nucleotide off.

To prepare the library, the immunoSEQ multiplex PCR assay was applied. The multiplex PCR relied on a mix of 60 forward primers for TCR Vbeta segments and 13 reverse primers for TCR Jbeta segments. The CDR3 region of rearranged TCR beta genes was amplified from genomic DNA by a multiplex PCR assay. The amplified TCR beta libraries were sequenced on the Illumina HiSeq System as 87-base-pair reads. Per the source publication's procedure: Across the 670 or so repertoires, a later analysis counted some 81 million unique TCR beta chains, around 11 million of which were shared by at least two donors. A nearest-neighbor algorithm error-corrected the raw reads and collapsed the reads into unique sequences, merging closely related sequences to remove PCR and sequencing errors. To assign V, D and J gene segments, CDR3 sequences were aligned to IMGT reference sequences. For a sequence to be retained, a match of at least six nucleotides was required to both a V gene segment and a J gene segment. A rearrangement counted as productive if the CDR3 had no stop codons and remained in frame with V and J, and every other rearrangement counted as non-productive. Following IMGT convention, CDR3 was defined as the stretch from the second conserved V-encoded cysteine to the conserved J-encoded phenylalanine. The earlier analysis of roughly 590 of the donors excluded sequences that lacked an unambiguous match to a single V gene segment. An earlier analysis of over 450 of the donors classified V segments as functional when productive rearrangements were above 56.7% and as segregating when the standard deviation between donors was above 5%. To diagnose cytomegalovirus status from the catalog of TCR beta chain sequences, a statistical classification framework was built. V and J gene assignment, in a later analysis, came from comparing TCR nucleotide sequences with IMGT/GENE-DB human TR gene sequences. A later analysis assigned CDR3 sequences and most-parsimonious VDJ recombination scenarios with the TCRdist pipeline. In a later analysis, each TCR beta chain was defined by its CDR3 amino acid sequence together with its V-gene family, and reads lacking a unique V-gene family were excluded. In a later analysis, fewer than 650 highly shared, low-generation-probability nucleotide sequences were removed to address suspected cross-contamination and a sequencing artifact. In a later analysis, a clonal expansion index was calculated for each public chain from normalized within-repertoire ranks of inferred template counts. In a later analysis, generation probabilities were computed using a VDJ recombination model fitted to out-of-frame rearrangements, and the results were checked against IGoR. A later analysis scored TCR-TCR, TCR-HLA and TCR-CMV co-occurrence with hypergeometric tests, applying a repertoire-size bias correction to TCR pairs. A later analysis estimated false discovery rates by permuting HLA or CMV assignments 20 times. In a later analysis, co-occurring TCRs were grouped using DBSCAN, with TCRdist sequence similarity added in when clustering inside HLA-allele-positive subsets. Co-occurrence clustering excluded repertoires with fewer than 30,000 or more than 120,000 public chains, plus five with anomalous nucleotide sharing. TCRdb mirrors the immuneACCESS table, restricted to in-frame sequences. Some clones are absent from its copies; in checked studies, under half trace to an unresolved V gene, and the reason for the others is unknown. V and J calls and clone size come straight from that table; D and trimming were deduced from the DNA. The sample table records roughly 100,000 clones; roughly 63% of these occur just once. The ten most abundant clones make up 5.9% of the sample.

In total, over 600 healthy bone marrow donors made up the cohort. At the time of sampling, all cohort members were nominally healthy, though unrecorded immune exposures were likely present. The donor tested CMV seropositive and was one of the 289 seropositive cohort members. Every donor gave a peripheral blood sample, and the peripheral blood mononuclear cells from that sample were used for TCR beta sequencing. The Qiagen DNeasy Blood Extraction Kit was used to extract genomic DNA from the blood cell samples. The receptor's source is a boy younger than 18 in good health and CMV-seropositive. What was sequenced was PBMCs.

The CDR3 region has the sequence CASSLGSGAGYTF. In nucleotide form, the sequence is TGTGCCAGCAGCTTGGGTTCAGGGGCCGGCTACACCTTC. The chain is encoded by TRBV5-4 joined to TRBJ1-2; the D gene is perhaps TRBD1, from 6 matching bases. Between the V and J ends, shortened by 0 bases and 8 bases respectively, the junction contains 11 bases. Reading the germline V gene (reference sequence) gives CDR1 SGHNT and CDR2 YYREEE. CDR3 length: 13 amino acids, cysteine to phenylalanine. The sequence is cut down to CDR3 DNA, 39 bases in frame from base 1.